The TCR beta chain under discussion was sequenced for a study of cytotoxic CD8 clonotypes in ibrutinib-treated CLL. The CDR3 length is 15 residues. The V and J ends lost 4 bases and 5 bases respectively, with 17 bases between them. The germline V gene has CDR1 SGHDN and CDR2 FVKESK. About this clone: Antigen specificity is unknown.

Produced via immunoSEQ multiplex PCR; TCRdb's table is partial and in-frame only. In the table there are 60,000 to 65,000 clones, 45% to 60% of which are singletons. Overall study findings and caveats: Sustained-remission and progressing patients diverged in sampling times. Increased clonality at ibrutinib response gave way to a return toward baseline at progression.

The sequencing used PBMCs, collected after 12 months of ibrutinib treatment. This clonotype was obtained from a human donor with chronic lymphocytic leukemia. The V gene is TRBV14, the J gene TRBJ2-5, with D unresolved. The CDR3 protein is CASSPKVQLSETQYF. Here the CDR3 DNA reads TGTGCCAGCAGCCCGAAGGTGCAGCTCAGTGAGACCCAGTACTTC.